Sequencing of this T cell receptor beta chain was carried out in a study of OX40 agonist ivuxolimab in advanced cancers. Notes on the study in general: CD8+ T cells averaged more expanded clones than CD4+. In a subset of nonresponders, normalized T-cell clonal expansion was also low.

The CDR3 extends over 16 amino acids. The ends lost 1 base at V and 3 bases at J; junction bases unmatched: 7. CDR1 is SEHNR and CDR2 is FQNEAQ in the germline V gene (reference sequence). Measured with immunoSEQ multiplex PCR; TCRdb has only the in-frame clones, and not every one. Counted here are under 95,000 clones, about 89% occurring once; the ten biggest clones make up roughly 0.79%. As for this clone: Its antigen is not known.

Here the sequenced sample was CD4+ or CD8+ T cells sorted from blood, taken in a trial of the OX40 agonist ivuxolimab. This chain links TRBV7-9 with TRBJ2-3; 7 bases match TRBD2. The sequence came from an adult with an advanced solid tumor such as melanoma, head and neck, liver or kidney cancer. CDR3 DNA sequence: TGTGCCAGCAGCTTAGGGACTAGTTTTTTAACAGATACGCAGTATTTT. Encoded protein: CASSLGTSFLTDTQYF.